The table lists the clone carrying this TCR beta chain with many counts. Its antigen is as yet unknown. The sample belongs to a study of T cells in Graves' hyperthyroidism and ophthalmopathy. About the study: Blood from the periphery was taken at initial diagnosis, before any treatment.

Broader study findings: Most thyroid clonotypes with frequency above 0.001 were detected in blood.

RNA transcripts provided the source from which TCR beta CDR3 regions were amplified. The HTBI primer set was used in a first-round RT-PCR of the TCR CDR3. TCRdb passed the multiplex PCR reads through MiXCR, listing each CDR3 protein once. The data show a few hundred thousand distinct CDR3 sequences, with around 21% seen just once and around a quarter held by the top ten. This sequence was found in a man younger than 35 with Graves' hyperthyroidism. The sequenced material came from blood.

The CDR3 DNA sequence: TGTGCCAGCAGTCTGCCGTTTTGGGACATATTTAACTATGGCTACACCTTC. Protein product: CASSLPFWDIFNYGYTF. The chain links TRBV28 to TRBJ1-2; tentatively, D is TRBD1 (6 bases). Per germline, CDR1 MDHEN and CDR2 SYDVKM. This CDR3 is 17 amino acids long. Trimming removed 5 bases from V and 1 base from J, with 20 bases in between.